Below, 17 T cell receptor beta chains from the same sample are listed, as sequenced in a study of technical replicates of blood from a few donors. Only in-frame clones appear in the TCRdb table, and some are missing; sequencing was by immunoSEQ multiplex PCR. The sample contains 85,000 to 100,000 clones, nearly 97% of which appear only once. Source material: T cells isolated from PBMCs. These receptors were taken from a human donor in good health.

The CDR3 DNA sequence: TGCGCCAGCAGCCGAGTCGGGTCCGGGCAGCCCCAGCATTTT. Protein sequence: CASSRVGSGQPQHF. The chain recombines TRBV4-1 with TRBJ1-5; no definite D call. CDR3 size: 14 residues. The ends were cut back, 4 bases at V and 7 bases at J, with 14 bases in the middle. Looked up from germline, CDR1 is MGHRA and CDR2 is YSYEKL.

J is TRBJ2-1 and V is TRBV11-1; D not certain. V shed 5 bases and J shed 5 bases, with 19 bases lying between them. This CDR3 is 16 amino acids long. CDR1 SGHAT and CDR2 FQDESV come from the germline V gene (reference sequence). CDR3 DNA sequence: TGTGCCAGCAGCCTTACGTGGCCGTTTCTGGACAATGAGCAGTTCTTC. Translated, it gives CASSLTWPFLDNEQFF.

This clone was seen only once. The rearrangement uses TRBV9 and TRBJ1-2; TRBD1 is a possible D gene (5 bases). CDR3 length equals 19 residues. Per the germline V gene, CDR1 is SGDLS and CDR2 is YYNGEE. V dropped 4 bases and J dropped 2 bases, with 27 bases sitting between them. The CDR3 DNA is TGTGCCAGCAGCTCTAGCCCGTACCGCAGGACGGAGGGGAACTATGGCTACACCTTC. It yields the protein CASSSSPYRRTEGNYGYTF.

This clone was seen just once. This sequence joins TRBV5-4 and TRBJ2-7; TRBD2 agrees at 8 bases. The germline V gene has CDR1 SGHNT and CDR2 YYREEE (reference sequence). With V trimmed by 1 base and J by 2 bases, 2 bases remained unmatched. CDR3 size: 14 residues. The CDR3 loop is CASSLSSGPYEQYF. CDR3 bases: TGTGCCAGCAGCTTGTCTAGCGGGCCCTACGAGCAGTACTTC.

This clone was seen only once. The V gene is TRBV7-3, the J gene TRBJ2-1, with a tentative D call TRBD1 (7 bases). The CDR3 is made up of 14 amino acids. V shed 5 bases and J shed 5 bases, with 13 bases lying between them. Germline-derived CDR1 and CDR2 are SGHTA and FQGTGA. CDR3 protein: CASSPPGGNNEQFF. The CDR3 DNA is TGTGCCAGCAGCCCTCCAGGGGGGAACAATGAGCAGTTCTTC.

The chain couples TRBV29-1 to TRBJ1-1; 7 bases match TRBD1. The trim removed 6 bases at V and 0 bases at J, leaving 4 bases unmatched. The CDR3 is made up of 13 amino acids. Germline V gene sequence: CDR1 SQVTM, CDR2 ANQGSEA. For the CDR3, the DNA is TGCAGCGTCGGGACAGCTTTGAACACTGAAGCTTTCTTT. Protein product: CSVGTALNTEAFF.

The chain recombines TRBV29-1 with TRBJ2-1, with 9 bases lining up with TRBD2. The V segment lost 7 bases and the J segment 3 bases; nucleotides outside the gene matches: 7. The CDR3 covers 14 residues. Germline CDR1 reads SQVTM; CDR2 reads ANQGSEA. The CDR3 here is CSAGLAGVYNEQFF. DNA for the CDR3: TGCAGCGCAGGATTAGCGGGAGTCTACAATGAGCAGTTCTTC.

This chain uses TRBV28 with TRBJ1-5; possible D gene TRBD1, 5 bases. V lost 2 bases and J 9 bases, leaving 8 bases between the germline ends. CDR3 length equals 12 residues. Looked up from germline, CDR1 is MDHEN and CDR2 is SYDVKM. The CDR3 nucleotides are TGTGCCAGCAGTTTAGCCGGGGGGCCCCAGCATTTT. As protein: CASSLAGGPQHF.

The chain couples TRBV28 to TRBJ1-1; no firm D call. V shed 3 bases and J shed 4 bases, with 24 bases lying between them. Germline lookup yields CDR1 MDHEN and CDR2 SYDVKM. The CDR3 has 18 amino acids. The CDR3, as DNA: TGTGCCAGCAGTTTGATTCAGTGGCGGCAGCCTTTGGGCACTGAAGCTTTCTTT. Encoded protein: CASSLIQWRQPLGTEAFF.

This clone was detected only a few times. The chain couples TRBV6-4 to TRBJ2-2, with D maybe TRBD2 (5 bases). Trimming cost V 5 bases and J 5 bases, with 15 bases left between them. Germline V gene data show CDR1 as MRHNA and CDR2 as SNTAGT. This CDR3 comprises 15 residues. The CDR3 loop reads CASSPSLVETGELFF. The CDR3 DNA sequence: TGTGCCAGCAGTCCTAGCCTAGTGGAGACCGGGGAGCTGTTTTTT.

The genes are TRBV20-1 and TRBJ1-2; weak D call: TRBD1 (5 bases). Germline-derived CDR1 and CDR2 are DFQATT and SNEGSKA (reference sequence). V was pared by 5 bases and J by 9 bases, with 13 bases between. The CDR3 loop spans 11 amino acids. The CDR3 region is CSAPNGGSYTF. The CDR3 coding sequence is TGCAGTGCTCCAAACGGGGGAAGCTACACCTTC.

This chain links TRBV10-1 with TRBJ2-3; 7 positions match TRBD2. Trimming removed 5 bases from V and 5 bases from J; junction bases left unmatched: 7. CDR3 length: 14 amino acids. CDR1 and CDR2 (germline): WNHNN, SYGVQD (reference sequence). The DNA of the CDR3 is TGCGCCAGCAGTCCCATTGGGGGGGGAGATACGCAGTATTTT. Translation: CASSPIGGGDTQYF.

The J gene is TRBJ2-4, the V gene TRBV28, with 11 bases lining up with TRBD2. Germline CDR1 and CDR2: MDHEN and SYDVKM. Germline trimming cut 11 bases from V and 3 bases from J; bases unmatched to any gene: 6. This CDR3 comprises 14 residues. CDR3 nucleotide sequence: TGTGCCGCAGGGACTAGCGGAATCAAAAACATTCAGTACTTC. Its protein is CAAGTSGIKNIQYF.

The chain employs TRBV9 and TRBJ1-1; TRBD1 matches 10 bases. The CDR3 consists of 14 residues. Trimming removed 4 bases from V and 7 bases from J; junction bases left unmatched: 7. In germline, CDR1 is SGDLS, CDR2 YYNGEE. The CDR3 region is CASSPDRGRIEAFF. In DNA form, the CDR3 reads TGTGCCAGCAGCCCGGACAGGGGGAGGATTGAAGCTTTCTTT.

The chain joins TRBV6-5 to TRBJ1-6, with D hard to call. The CDR3 is 15 amino acids. Germline CDR1 reads MNHEY; CDR2 reads SVGAGI. Trimming took off 2 bases at V and 9 bases at J, with 14 bases between the two ends. CDR3 sequence (DNA): TGTGCCAGCAGTTACGGAGAGGCGGCAGCTTCACCCCTCCACTTT. Amino acid sequence: CASSYGEAAASPLHF.

The chain uses TRBV11-3 and TRBJ1-1, with no clear D. Deletions cut 5 bases from V and 0 bases from J, with 7 bases between. Germline loops: CDR1 SGHNT, CDR2 YENEEA. The CDR3 contains 13 residues. CDR3 protein: CASSHFMNTEAFF. The CDR3 region has the DNA TGTGCCAGCAGCCACTTTATGAACACTGAAGCTTTCTTT. Filled out from reference TRBV11-3 and TRBJ1-1, the complete variable domain reads EAGVVQSPRYKIIEKKQPVAFWCNPISGHNTLYWYLQNLGQGPELLIRYENEEAVDDSQLPKDRFSAERLKGVDSTLKIQPAELGDSAVYLCASSHFMNTEAFFGQGTRLTVV.

Here the CDR3 reads CAWDTGGNTIYF. The DNA for the CDR3 is TGTGCCTGGGACACAGGAGGAAACACCATATATTTT. This chain joins TRBV30 and TRBJ1-3; D possibly corresponds to TRBD1 (5 bases). The CDR3 loop spans 12 amino acids. V lost 5 bases and J 4 bases, leaving 9 bases between the germline ends. CDR1 is GTSNPN, CDR2 SVGIG, per germline (reference sequence). Full variable domain (missing parts from reference TRBV30 and TRBJ1-3): SQTIHQWPATLVQPVGSPLSLECTVEGTSNPNLYWYRQAAGRGLQLLFYSVGIGQISSEVPQNLSASRPQDRQFILSSKKLLLSDSGFYLCAWDTGGNTIYFGEGSWLTVV.